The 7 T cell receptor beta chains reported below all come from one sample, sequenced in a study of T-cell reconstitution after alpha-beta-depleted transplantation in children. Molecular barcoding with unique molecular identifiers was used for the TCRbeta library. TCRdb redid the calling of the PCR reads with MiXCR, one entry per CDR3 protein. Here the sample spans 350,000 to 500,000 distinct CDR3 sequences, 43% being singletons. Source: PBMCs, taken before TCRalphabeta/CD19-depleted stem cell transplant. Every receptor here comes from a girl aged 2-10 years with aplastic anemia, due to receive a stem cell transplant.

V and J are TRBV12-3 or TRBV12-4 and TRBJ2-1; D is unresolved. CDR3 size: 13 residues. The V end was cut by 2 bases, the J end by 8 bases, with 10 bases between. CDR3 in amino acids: CASSLRLHYEQFF. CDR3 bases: TGTGCCAGCAGTTTAAGGCTCCACTATGAGCAGTTCTTC.

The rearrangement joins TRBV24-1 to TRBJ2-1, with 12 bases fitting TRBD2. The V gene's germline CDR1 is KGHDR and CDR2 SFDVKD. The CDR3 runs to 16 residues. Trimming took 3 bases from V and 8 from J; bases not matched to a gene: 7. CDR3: CATSDPGLAGNHEQFF. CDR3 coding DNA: TGTGCCACCAGTGATCCCGGACTAGCGGGAAACCATGAGCAGTTCTTC.

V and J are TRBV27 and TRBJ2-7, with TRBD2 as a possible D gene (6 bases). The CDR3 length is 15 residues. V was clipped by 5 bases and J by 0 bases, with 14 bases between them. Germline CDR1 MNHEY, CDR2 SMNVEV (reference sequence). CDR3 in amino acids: CASSLRDSDSYEQYF. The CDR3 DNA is TGTGCCAGCAGTCTACGGGACTCAGACTCCTACGAGCAGTACTTC.

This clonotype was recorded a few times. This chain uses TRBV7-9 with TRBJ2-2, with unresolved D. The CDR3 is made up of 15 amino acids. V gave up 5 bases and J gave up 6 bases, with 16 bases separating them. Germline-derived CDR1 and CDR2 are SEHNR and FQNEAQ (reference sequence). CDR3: CASSPPSQDPGELFF. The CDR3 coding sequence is TGTGCCAGCAGCCCACCCTCACAAGATCCCGGGGAGCTGTTTTTT.

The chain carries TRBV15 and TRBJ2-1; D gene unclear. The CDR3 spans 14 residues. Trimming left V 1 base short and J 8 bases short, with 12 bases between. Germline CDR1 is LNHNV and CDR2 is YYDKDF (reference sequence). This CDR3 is CATSRVLGLDEQFF. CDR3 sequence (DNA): TGTGCCACCAGCAGAGTTTTAGGATTGGATGAGCAGTTCTTC.

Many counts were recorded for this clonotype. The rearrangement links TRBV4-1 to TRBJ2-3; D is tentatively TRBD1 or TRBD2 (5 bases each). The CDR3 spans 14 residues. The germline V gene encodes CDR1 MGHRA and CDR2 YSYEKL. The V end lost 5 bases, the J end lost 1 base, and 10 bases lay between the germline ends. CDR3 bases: TGCGCCAGCAGCGGGCAGGGAGGCACAGATACGCAGTATTTT. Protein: CASSGQGGTDTQYF.

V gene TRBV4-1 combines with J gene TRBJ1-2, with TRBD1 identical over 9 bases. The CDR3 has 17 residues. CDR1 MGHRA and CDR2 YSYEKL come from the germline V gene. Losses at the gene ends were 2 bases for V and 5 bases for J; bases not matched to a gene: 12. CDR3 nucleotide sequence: TGCGCCAGCAGCCAACCACATACAGGGGGCGAATGGTATGGCTACACCTTC. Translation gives CASSQPHTGGEWYGYTF.